Reported below is one TCR beta chain. Antigen specificity is unknown. The assay was immunoSEQ multiplex PCR, and TCRdb's table has in-frame clones only and misses some. The repertoire holds tens of thousands of clones, with roughly 94% as singletons. The data are from a study of T cell responses to AZD1222 COVID-19 vaccine. The study's findings and limits: CD4 TCRs linked to vaccination spanned spike, dominating at 160-218 and 743-854. Among AZD1222 vaccinees, only six were seropositive at baseline. Samples come after the peak T cell response, not at day 14. The donor cohort was predominantly white British with a female majority, and clonal diversity may have been underestimated.

The CDR3 contains 14 residues. In germline, CDR1 is SGHRS, CDR2 YFSETQ. Between the trimmed V and J ends, which lost 0 bases and 6 bases, there was a span of 9 bases. Source: peripheral blood, taken on day 0 of AZD1222 vaccination. The receptor was isolated from an adult in good health. This chain uses TRBV5-1 with TRBJ2-2; D possibly corresponds to TRBD2 (5 bases). The CDR3 bases are TGCGCCAGCAGCTTGGCTCGGGGTCCCGGGGAGCTGTTTTTT. This gives the protein CASSLARGPGELFF. The full variable domain, completed using reference TRBV5-1 and TRBJ2-2, is KAGVTQTPRYLIKTRGQQVTLSCSPISGHRSVSWYQQTPGQGLQFLFEYFSETQRNKGNFPGRFSGRQFSNSRSEMNVSTLELGDSALYLCASSLARGPGELFFGEGSRLTVL.